The 30 T cell receptor beta chains presented below share a single source sample, sequenced in a study of T cells in Graves' hyperthyroidism and ophthalmopathy. Researchers took RNA transcripts and amplified the TCR beta CDR3 regions from them. RT-PCR in the first round (using the HTBI primer set) targeted the TCR CDR3. TCRdb analysed the multiplex PCR reads with MiXCR anew, one entry per CDR3 protein. This sample carries about 640,000 distinct CDR3 sequences, about 45% of them seen once, and the ten largest clones take 7% to 7.5%. Specimen: peripheral blood or thyroid tissue (not recorded which). All receptors derive from an adult man with Graves' disease, either hyperthyroidism or ophthalmopathy (not recorded which).

The rearrangement uses TRBV7-9 and TRBJ1-3; 7 positions match TRBD1. CDR3 size: 11 residues. Germline CDR1 and CDR2: SEHNR and FQNEAQ (reference sequence). V gave up 3 bases and J gave up 10 bases; unmatched junction bases: 0. The CDR3 reads CASSLTGTIYF. In DNA form, the CDR3 reads TGTGCCAGCAGCTTGACAGGGACCATATATTTT.

The rearrangement joins TRBV9 to TRBJ1-3; tentative D call: TRBD1 (5 bases). Looked up from germline, CDR1 is SGDLS and CDR2 is YYNGEE. V was cut by 2 bases and J by 2 bases, with 11 bases left in between. This CDR3 contains 15 residues. The CDR3 is CASSVEWGAGNTIYF. Written as DNA, the CDR3 is TGTGCCAGCAGCGTTGAGTGGGGCGCTGGAAACACCATATATTTT.

The chain has TRBV7-9 and TRBJ2-7; D possibly uses TRBD1 or TRBD2 (5 bases each). V lost 6 bases, J lost 7 bases, and 13 bases lay in between. The CDR3 extends over 12 amino acids. Germline values: CDR1 SEHNR, CDR2 FQNEAQ (reference sequence). The CDR3 spells CASSDVGGEQYF. The DNA of the CDR3 is TGTGCCAGCAGTGATGTTGGGGGTGAGCAGTACTTC. Full variable domain (missing parts from reference TRBV7-9 and TRBJ2-7): DTGVSQNPRHKITKRGQNVTFRCDPISEHNRLYWYRQTLGQGPEFLTYFQNEAQLEKSRLLSDRFSAERPKGSFSTLEIQRTEQGDSAMYLCASSDVGGEQYFGPGTRLTVT.

The rearrangement uses TRBV7-3 and TRBJ1-2; 7 bases are a match to TRBD1. This CDR3 contains 13 residues. Trimming cost V 2 bases and J 8 bases; bases outside gene matches: 5. The germline gives CDR1 SGHTA, CDR2 FQGTGA. The CDR3 nucleotides are TGTGCCAGCAGCTTATACAGGGGTGGGGGCTACACCTTC. Amino acids: CASSLYRGGGYTF.

This clonotype was found a few times. This chain links TRBV2 with TRBJ2-7; D is possibly TRBD2 (6 bases). The CDR3 is made up of 18 amino acids. V was cut by 4 bases and J by 3 bases, with 25 bases left in between. CDR1 is SNHLY and CDR2 is FYNNEI in the germline V gene. CDR3 nucleotide sequence: TGTGCCAGCAGTGCTTTCGAGACTAGGGCCGCCGGGGGCTACGAGCAGTACTTC. It translates to CASSAFETRAAGGYEQYF.

This clonotype was detected many times. This rearrangement joins TRBV5-8 to TRBJ1-2, with unresolved D. V dropped 4 bases and J dropped 7 bases, with 14 bases sitting between them. The CDR3 is made up of 13 amino acids. Germline V gene lookup returns CDR1 SGHTS and CDR2 YDEGEE. The CDR3 DNA sequence: TGTGCCAGCAGCGCTATCAAGCGGAGTGGCTACACCTTC. Translated: CASSAIKRSGYTF.

This clonotype was recorded many times. The J gene is TRBJ2-5, the V gene TRBV10-3; D is undetermined. This CDR3 has 12 residues. With 3 bases removed from V and 5 bases from J, the gap between germline ends came to 7 bases. Germline loops: CDR1 ENHRY, CDR2 SYGVKD. As DNA, the CDR3 is TGTGCCATCAGTGAAATTGGGGAGACCCAGTACTTC. It specifies CAISEIGETQYF.

The chain joins TRBV7-9 to TRBJ1-3; possibly TRBD1 for D (6 bases). Germline CDR1 SEHNR, CDR2 FQNEAQ (reference sequence). The CDR3 is made up of 16 amino acids. Trimming shortened V by 6 bases and J by 0 bases, and 15 bases separated the two germline ends. The CDR3 nucleotides are TGTGCCAGCAGTGGGATGGGACACTTCTCTGGAAACACCATATATTTT. This encodes CASSGMGHFSGNTIYF.

This clonotype was seen repeatedly, ten times or more. The rearrangement joins TRBV5-6 to TRBJ1-1; no clear D gene. The V and J ends lost 4 bases and 4 bases respectively, with 8 bases between them. Germline loops: CDR1 SGHDT, CDR2 YYEEEE. The CDR3 spans 12 residues. CDR3 sequence (DNA): TGTGCCAGCAGCCCCGGTAGCACTGAAGCTTTCTTT. Its translation: CASSPGSTEAFF.

Notes on this clonotype: It may be a read error: a sequence one base away is much more abundant. The J gene is TRBJ1-2, the V gene TRBV5-1, with TRBD1 matching over 7 bases. This CDR3 spans 13 amino acids. The V gene end was trimmed by 3 bases and the J gene end by 7 bases; junction bases not matched to a gene: 6. Germline loops: CDR1 SGHRS, CDR2 YFSETQ. The CDR3, as DNA: TGCGCCAGCAGCTCGGGACAGAGGCCTGGCTACACCTTC. As protein: CASSSGQRPGYTF.

This clonotype was seen ten or more times. V usage is TRBV29-1 and J usage is TRBJ2-5, with a tentative D call TRBD1 (6 bases). The CDR3 covers 13 residues. The V gene's germline CDR1 is SQVTM and CDR2 ANQGSEA. With 4 bases removed from V and 1 base from J, the gap between germline ends came to 10 bases. This CDR3 reads CSVVRGPQETQYF. The CDR3 nucleotides are TGCAGCGTTGTCAGGGGCCCCCAAGAGACCCAGTACTTC.

This clonotype was counted at least ten times. The rearrangement joins TRBV7-8 to TRBJ1-3; D gene ambiguous. CDR1 is SGHVS, CDR2 FQNEAQ, per germline. Trimming took off 2 bases at V and 0 bases at J, with 14 bases between the two ends. This CDR3 is built from 17 residues. This CDR3 is CASSLKRIPFSGNTIYF. CDR3 DNA: TGTGCCAGCAGCTTAAAGCGGATCCCCTTCTCTGGAAACACCATATATTTT.

This sequence joins TRBV19 and TRBJ1-5; D is uncertain. V lost 2 bases to trimming and J lost 7 bases, with 9 bases between them. Per germline, CDR1 LNHDA and CDR2 SQIVND (reference sequence). This CDR3 contains 13 residues. The CDR3 DNA is TGTGCCAGTAGTATATCGGCGAGCCAGCCCCAGCATTTT. Amino acid sequence: CASSISASQPQHF.

This chain joins TRBV11-1 and TRBJ2-7, with 7 bases lining up with TRBD1. Germline CDR1 reads SGHAT; CDR2 reads FQDESV (reference sequence). V shed 5 bases, J shed 0 bases, and the junction held 16 bases outside the gene matches. The CDR3 totals 18 residues. The CDR3 DNA reads as TGTGCCAGCAGCAGAACGGGACAGCAGGGCCTCTTCTCCTACGAGCAGTACTTC. This codes for CASSRTGQQGLFSYEQYF. Full variable domain (remainder filled in from reference TRBV11-1 and TRBJ2-7): EAEVAQSPRYKITEKSQAVAFWCDPISGHATLYWYRQILGQGPELLVQFQDESVVDDSQLPKDRFSAERLKGVDSTLKIQPAELGDSAMYLCASSRTGQQGLFSYEQYFGPGTRLTVT.

This clonotype has more than one count but fewer than ten. This chain connects TRBV20-1 to TRBJ2-5; TRBD2 matches 8 bases. Trimming cost V 3 bases and J 1 base; bases outside gene matches: 13. Germline CDR1 is DFQATT and CDR2 is SNEGSKA (reference sequence). CDR3 length: 17 residues. CDR3 loop: CSARKFGGSGAQETQYF. The CDR3 DNA sequence: TGCAGTGCTAGGAAATTTGGGGGTAGCGGGGCCCAAGAGACCCAGTACTTC.

V and J are TRBV29-1 and TRBJ1-4, with D possibly matching TRBD1 (6 bases). The V end was cut by 5 bases, the J end by 7 bases, with 14 bases between. The CDR3 is 13 residues long. CDR1 and CDR2 (germline): SQVTM, ANQGSEA. CDR3 region: CSVTKTGREKLFF. CDR3 sequence (DNA): TGCAGCGTTACTAAGACAGGTCGTGAAAAACTGTTTTTT.

This chain uses TRBV15 with TRBJ2-7, with D possibly being TRBD2 (5 bases). This CDR3 spans 17 amino acids. Trimming stripped 3 bases from V and 2 bases from J, with 20 bases between. Germline V gene sequence: CDR1 LNHNV, CDR2 YYDKDF (reference sequence). CDR3 amino acids: CATSSESGLAETYEQYF. The DNA of the CDR3 is TGTGCCACCAGCAGTGAGTCCGGCCTAGCTGAGACCTACGAGCAGTACTTC.

The rearrangement links TRBV20-1 to TRBJ2-7, with D maybe TRBD2 (6 bases). Germline CDR1 and CDR2: DFQATT and SNEGSKA (reference sequence). Trimming cost V 3 bases and J 6 bases, with 18 bases left between them. This CDR3 has 14 amino acids. CDR3 DNA: TGCAGTGCTAGGGGCGGGGCCCCGGGGCGCGAGCAGTACTTC. This sequence encodes CSARGGAPGREQYF.

Worth noting for this clonotype: Given a much more abundant clone one base away, this may be a read error. This sequence joins TRBV10-2 and TRBJ2-7; D is undetermined. From germline, CDR1 is WSHSY and CDR2 SAAADI. This CDR3 spans 13 amino acids. Between the trimmed V and J ends, which lost 6 bases and 2 bases, there was a span of 11 bases. DNA of the CDR3: TGCGCCAGCAGGAACTCAAGGACCTACGAGCAGTACTTC. It is translated as CASRNSRTYEQYF.

The J gene is TRBJ1-6, the V gene TRBV20-1; TRBD1 matches 8 bases. CDR3 length equals 14 residues. Per germline, CDR1 DFQATT and CDR2 SNEGSKA (reference sequence). V shed 3 bases, J shed 12 bases, and the junction held 10 bases outside the gene matches. CDR3 in amino acids: CSASETGVVKPLHF. The CDR3 coding sequence is TGCAGTGCTAGCGAGACAGGGGTGGTAAAACCCCTCCACTTT.

This clonotype was seen only once. This chain joins TRBV6-1 and TRBJ2-5, with 14 bases matching TRBD2. This CDR3 comprises 17 residues. The germline gives CDR1 MNHNS, CDR2 SASEGT. Trimming cost V 5 bases and J 4 bases; bases outside gene matches: 9. The CDR3 DNA sequence: TGTGCCAGCAGTTTTGGACTAGCGGGGGGCCGGGGAGAGACCCAGTACTTC. Protein: CASSFGLAGGRGETQYF.

This clonotype was recorded at least ten times. The rearrangement links TRBV7-9 to TRBJ2-7; D gene unclear. This CDR3 region has 12 residues. V lost 5 bases, J lost 5 bases, and 10 bases lay in between. Germline lookup yields CDR1 SEHNR and CDR2 FQNEAQ (reference sequence). This CDR3 is CASSLTGDEQYF. For the CDR3, the DNA is TGTGCCAGCAGCCTAACTGGGGACGAGCAGTACTTC.

There are a few counts of this clonotype. V and J are TRBV14 and TRBJ1-1; D remains unclear. CDR3 length equals 14 residues. Germline V gives CDR1 SGHDN, CDR2 FVKESK. V was cut by 2 bases and J by 4 bases, with 11 bases left in between. Here the CDR3 reads CASSQWKGGTEAFF. CDR3 DNA: TGTGCCAGCAGCCAATGGAAGGGAGGCACTGAAGCTTTCTTT. The full variable domain, with the rest looked up from reference TRBV14 and TRBJ1-1, is EAGVTQFPSHSVIEKGQTVTLRCDPISGHDNLYWYRRVMGKEIKFLLHFVKESKQDESGMPNNRFLAERTGGTYSTLKVQPAELEDSGVYFCASSQWKGGTEAFFGQGTRLTVV.

The chain is built from TRBV7-9 and TRBJ1-2, with D possibly TRBD1 on 6 matching bases. V was trimmed by 5 bases and J by 4 bases, leaving 23 bases between them. The CDR3 has 17 residues. Germline V gives CDR1 SEHNR, CDR2 FQNEAQ (reference sequence). The CDR3 nucleotides read TGTGCCAGCAGCCAAGTGTTCGGCCGGACAGCATCCTATGGCTACACCTTC. Amino acid sequence: CASSQVFGRTASYGYTF. The variable domain in full, with the rest retrieved from reference TRBV7-9 and TRBJ1-2, is DTGVSQNPRHKITKRGQNVTFRCDPISEHNRLYWYRQTLGQGPEFLTYFQNEAQLEKSRLLSDRFSAERPKGSFSTLEIQRTEQGDSAMYLCASSQVFGRTASYGYTFGSGTRLTVV.

This rearrangement joins TRBV7-2 to TRBJ2-2; tentatively, D is TRBD2 (6 bases). Germline CDR1 and CDR2: SGHTA and FQGNSA. The V end was cut by 6 bases, the J end by 6 bases, with 11 bases between. The CDR3 runs 13 residues. CDR3: CASRQGGAGELFF. In nucleotides, the CDR3 is TGTGCCAGCAGACAAGGAGGGGCCGGGGAGCTGTTTTTT.

The rearrangement uses TRBV24-1 and TRBJ2-5; D is unclear. The CDR3 contains 14 residues. Germline V gene data show CDR1 as KGHDR and CDR2 as SFDVKD. Deletions cut 5 bases from V and 5 bases from J, with 14 bases between. This CDR3 is CATSAPGSRETQYF. The CDR3 DNA reads TGTGCCACCAGTGCACCTGGGTCACGGGAGACCCAGTACTTC.

This clonotype was detected many times. V usage is TRBV29-1 and J usage is TRBJ1-2; TRBD1 is a possible D gene (5 bases). CDR1 and CDR2 (germline): SQVTM, ANQGSEA. The CDR3 is 14 amino acids. V was clipped by 0 bases and J by 2 bases, with 10 bases between them. The CDR3 coding sequence is TGCAGCGTTGAAGACCTCAGGGAGAACTATGGCTACACCTTC. Protein product: CSVEDLRENYGYTF.

The V and J genes are TRBV9 and TRBJ2-3; D is unclear. V dropped 2 bases and J dropped 6 bases, with 16 bases sitting between them. The V gene's germline CDR1 is SGDLS and CDR2 YYNGEE. The CDR3 length is 15 residues. The CDR3 loop is CASSVSTEKWDTQYF. In DNA, the CDR3 is TGTGCCAGCAGCGTGTCGACGGAAAAGTGGGATACGCAGTATTTT. The variable domain in full, completed from reference TRBV9 and TRBJ2-3, reads DSGVTQTPKHLITATGQRVTLRCSPRSGDLSVYWYQQSLDQGLQFLIQYYNGEERAKGNILERFSAQQFPDLHSELNLSSLELGDSALYFCASSVSTEKWDTQYFGPGTRLTVL.

A remark on this clonotype: Given a much more abundant clone one base away, this may be a read error. This chain links TRBV29-1 with TRBJ2-6, with D possibly TRBD2 on 6 matching bases. CDR3 length: 17 residues. CDR1 SQVTM and CDR2 ANQGSEA come from the germline V gene. CDR3 in amino acids: CSVELRDLHSEANVLTF. The CDR3 bases are TGCAGCGTTGAGCTCCGGGACTTGCACTCTGAGGCCAACGTCCTGACTTTC.

In this sample, this clonotype turned up once. This may be a read error: a much more frequent sequence differs by one nucleotide. The DNA for the CDR3 is TGCAGCACCCAGACGAACACTGAAGCTTTCTTT. It encodes CSTQTNTEAFF. The chain employs TRBV29-1 and TRBJ1-1; unclear D gene. In germline, CDR1 is SQVTM, CDR2 ANQGSEA. The CDR3 has 11 residues. Trimming removed 8 bases from V and 1 base from J, with 8 bases in between.